This TCR beta chain was captured in a study of T-cell memory formation after mild COVID-19. Details on this clonotype: Its antigen is undetermined.

5'RACE, which relied on constant-segment primers, yielded TCR alpha and TCR beta cDNA libraries carrying sample barcodes and UMIs. One entry per CDR3 protein results from TCRdb running MiXCR on the 5' RACE reads. Among about 130,000 distinct CDR3 sequences listed, about a sixth were seen once. CDR1 and CDR2 from the germline V gene are LGHDT and YNNKEL (reference sequence). V lost 6 bases, J lost 3 bases, and 8 bases lay in between. The CDR3 is 13 residues long. Study conclusions and caveats: Balance between CD4 and CD8 was seen in clones contracting day 15 to 85, and a CD4+ lean was seen in later expanders.

What was sequenced was PBMCs or a T cell subset sorted from them (not recorded which). V is TRBV3-1 and J is TRBJ1-4, with D possibly being TRBD1 (6 bases). The receptor comes from a man younger than 35 who had mild COVID-19 (a few samples of this study predate the infection). Cell type and time point are not known. CDR3 region: CASRQGANEKLFF. CDR3 DNA sequence: TGTGCCAGCAGACAGGGAGCTAATGAAAAACTGTTTTTT.